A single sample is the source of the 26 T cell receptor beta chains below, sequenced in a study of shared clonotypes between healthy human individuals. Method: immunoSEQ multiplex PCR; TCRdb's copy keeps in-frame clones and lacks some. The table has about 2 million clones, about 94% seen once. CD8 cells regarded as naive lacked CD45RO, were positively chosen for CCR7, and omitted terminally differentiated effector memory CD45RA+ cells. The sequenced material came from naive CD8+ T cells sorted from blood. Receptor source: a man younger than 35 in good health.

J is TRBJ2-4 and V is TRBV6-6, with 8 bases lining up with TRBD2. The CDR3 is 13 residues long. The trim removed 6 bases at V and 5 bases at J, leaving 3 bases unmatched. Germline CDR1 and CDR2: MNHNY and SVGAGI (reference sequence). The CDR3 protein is CASRPGLENIQYF. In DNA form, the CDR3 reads TGTGCCAGCAGACCGGGACTAGAAAACATTCAGTACTTC.

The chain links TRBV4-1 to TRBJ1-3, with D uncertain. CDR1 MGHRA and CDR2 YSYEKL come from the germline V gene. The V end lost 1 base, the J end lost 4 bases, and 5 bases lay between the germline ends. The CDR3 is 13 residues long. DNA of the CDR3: TGCGCCAGCAGCCAAGCGGGGGGAAACACCATATATTTT. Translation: CASSQAGGNTIYF.

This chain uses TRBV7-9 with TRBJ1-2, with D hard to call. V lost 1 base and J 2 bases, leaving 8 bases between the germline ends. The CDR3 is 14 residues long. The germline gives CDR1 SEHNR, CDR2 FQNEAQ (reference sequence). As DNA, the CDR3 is TGTGCCAGCAGCTTAGAGAGCTTAAACTATGGCTACACCTTC. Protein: CASSLESLNYGYTF.

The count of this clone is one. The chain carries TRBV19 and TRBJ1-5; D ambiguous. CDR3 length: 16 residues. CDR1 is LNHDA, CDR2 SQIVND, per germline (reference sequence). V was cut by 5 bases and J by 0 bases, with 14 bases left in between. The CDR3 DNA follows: TGTGCCAGTAGTCCCTCGGTGGGTTATAGCAATCAGCCCCAGCATTTT. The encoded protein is CASSPSVGYSNQPQHF.

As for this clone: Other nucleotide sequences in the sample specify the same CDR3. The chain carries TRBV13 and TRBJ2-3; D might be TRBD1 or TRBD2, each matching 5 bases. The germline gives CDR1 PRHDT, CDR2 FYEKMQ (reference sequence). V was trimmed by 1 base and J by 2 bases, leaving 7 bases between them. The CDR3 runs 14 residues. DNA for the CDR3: TGTGCCAGCAGCTTAGCGGGGCACACAGATACGCAGTATTTT. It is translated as CASSLAGHTDTQYF.

In nucleotides, the CDR3 is TGTGCCAGCAGACCCCTGGGACAGGGGGGTGACGAGCAGTACTTC. Its protein is CASRPLGQGGDEQYF. The V gene is TRBV28, the J gene TRBJ2-7; 11 bases map to TRBD1. Germline assignment: CDR1 MDHEN and CDR2 SYDVKM. Trimming removed 6 bases from V and 5 bases from J; junction bases left unmatched: 9. The CDR3 is made up of 15 amino acids.

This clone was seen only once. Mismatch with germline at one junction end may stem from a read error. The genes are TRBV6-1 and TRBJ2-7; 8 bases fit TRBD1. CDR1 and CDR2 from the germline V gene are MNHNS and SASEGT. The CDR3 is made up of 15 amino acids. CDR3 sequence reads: CAGRQGTGSSYEQYF. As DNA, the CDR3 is TGTGCCGGCAGACAGGGGACAGGTAGCTCCTACGAGCAGTACTTC.

CDR3 region: CASSLSPGAGGEYGYTF. The CDR3 DNA follows: TGTGCCAGCAGTTTATCCCCGGGTGCAGGGGGCGAGTATGGCTACACCTTC. The chain is built from TRBV27 and TRBJ1-2; the match to TRBD1 covers 8 bases. V lost 0 bases and J lost 5; bases outside the gene matches: 11. The germline gives CDR1 MNHEY, CDR2 SMNVEV (reference sequence). The CDR3 is made up of 17 amino acids.

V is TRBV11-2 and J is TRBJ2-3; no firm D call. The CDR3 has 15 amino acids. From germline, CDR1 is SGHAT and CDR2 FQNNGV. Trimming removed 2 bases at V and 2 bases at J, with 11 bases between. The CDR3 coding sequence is TGTGCCAGCAGCTTAATGTTCTCGGCCACAGATACGCAGTATTTT. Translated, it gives CASSLMFSATDTQYF.

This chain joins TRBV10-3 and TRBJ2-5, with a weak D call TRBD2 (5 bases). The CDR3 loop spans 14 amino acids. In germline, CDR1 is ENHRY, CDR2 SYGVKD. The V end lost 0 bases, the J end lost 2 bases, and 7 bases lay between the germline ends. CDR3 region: CAISESTGQETQYF. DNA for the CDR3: TGTGCCATCAGTGAGTCCACGGGGCAAGAGACCCAGTACTTC.

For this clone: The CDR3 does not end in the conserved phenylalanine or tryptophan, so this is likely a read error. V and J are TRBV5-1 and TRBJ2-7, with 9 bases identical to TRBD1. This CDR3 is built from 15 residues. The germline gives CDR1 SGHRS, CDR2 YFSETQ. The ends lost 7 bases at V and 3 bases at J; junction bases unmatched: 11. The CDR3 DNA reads TGCGCCAGCTCCCCCGGGACAGGGTTTCGCTACGAGCAGTACTCC. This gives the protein CASSPGTGFRYEQYS.

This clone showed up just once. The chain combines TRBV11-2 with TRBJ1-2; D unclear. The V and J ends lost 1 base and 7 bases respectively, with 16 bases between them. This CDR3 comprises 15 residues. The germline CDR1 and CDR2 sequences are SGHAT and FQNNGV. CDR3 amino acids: CASSLGWESYGGYTF. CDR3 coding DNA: TGTGCCAGCAGCTTAGGATGGGAATCCTATGGTGGCTACACCTTC.

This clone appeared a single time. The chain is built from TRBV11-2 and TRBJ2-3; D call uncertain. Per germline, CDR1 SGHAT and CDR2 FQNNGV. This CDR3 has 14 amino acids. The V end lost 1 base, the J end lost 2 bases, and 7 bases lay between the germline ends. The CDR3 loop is CASSLGGYTDTQYF. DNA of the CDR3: TGTGCCAGCAGCTTAGGGGGTTACACAGATACGCAGTATTTT.

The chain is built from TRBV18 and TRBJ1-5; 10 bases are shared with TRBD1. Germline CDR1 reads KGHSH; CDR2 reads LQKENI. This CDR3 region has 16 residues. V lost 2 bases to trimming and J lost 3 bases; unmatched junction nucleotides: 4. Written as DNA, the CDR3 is TGTGCCAGCTCACCAGACAGGGGGCAAATCAATCAGCCCCAGCATTTT. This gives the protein CASSPDRGQINQPQHF.

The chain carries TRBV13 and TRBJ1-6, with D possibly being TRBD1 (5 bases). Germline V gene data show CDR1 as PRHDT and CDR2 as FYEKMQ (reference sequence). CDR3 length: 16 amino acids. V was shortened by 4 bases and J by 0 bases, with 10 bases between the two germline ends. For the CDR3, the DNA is TGTGCCAGCAGCTCCCCAGGGAGCTCCTATAATTCACCCCTCCACTTT. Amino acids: CASSSPGSSYNSPLHF. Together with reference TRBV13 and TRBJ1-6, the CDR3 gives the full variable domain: AAGVIQSPRHLIKEKRETATLKCYPIPRHDTVYWYQQGPGQDPQFLISFYEKMQSDKGSIPDRFSAQQFSDYHSELNMSSLELGDSALYFCASSSPGSSYNSPLHFGNGTRLTVT.

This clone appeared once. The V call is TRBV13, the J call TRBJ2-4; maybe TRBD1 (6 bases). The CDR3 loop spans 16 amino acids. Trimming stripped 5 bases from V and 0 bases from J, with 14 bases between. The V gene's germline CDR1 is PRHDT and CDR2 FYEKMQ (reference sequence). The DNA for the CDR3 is TGTGCCAGCAGCCACGCCGGGACACTAGCCAAAAACATTCAGTACTTC. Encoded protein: CASSHAGTLAKNIQYF.

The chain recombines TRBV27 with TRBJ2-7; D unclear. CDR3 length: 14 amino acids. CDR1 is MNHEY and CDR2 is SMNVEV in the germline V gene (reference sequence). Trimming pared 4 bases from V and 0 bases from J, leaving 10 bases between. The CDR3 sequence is CASSYASYSYEQYF. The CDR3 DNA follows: TGTGCCAGCAGTTATGCCAGCTACTCCTACGAGCAGTACTTC.

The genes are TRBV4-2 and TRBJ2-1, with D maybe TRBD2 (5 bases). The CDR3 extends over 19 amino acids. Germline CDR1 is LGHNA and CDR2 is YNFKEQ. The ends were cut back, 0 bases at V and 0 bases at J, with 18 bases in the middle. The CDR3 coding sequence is TGTGCCAGCAGCCAAGAGGCTAGCTTCGGTCTTAGCTCCTACAATGAGCAGTTCTTC. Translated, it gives CASSQEASFGLSSYNEQFF.

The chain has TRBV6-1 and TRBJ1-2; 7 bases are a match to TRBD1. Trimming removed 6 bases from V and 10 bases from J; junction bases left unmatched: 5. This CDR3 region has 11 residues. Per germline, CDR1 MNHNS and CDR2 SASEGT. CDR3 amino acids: CASRTGLPYTF. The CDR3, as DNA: TGTGCCAGCAGGACAGGGTTACCCTACACCTTC.

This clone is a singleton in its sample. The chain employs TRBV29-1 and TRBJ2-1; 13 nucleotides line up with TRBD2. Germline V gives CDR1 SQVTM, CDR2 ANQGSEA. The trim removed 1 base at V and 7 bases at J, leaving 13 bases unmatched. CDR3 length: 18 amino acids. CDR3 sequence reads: CSVEGLAGGSNRPNEQFF. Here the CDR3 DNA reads TGCAGCGTTGAAGGACTAGCGGGGGGATCAAACCGCCCGAATGAGCAGTTCTTC.

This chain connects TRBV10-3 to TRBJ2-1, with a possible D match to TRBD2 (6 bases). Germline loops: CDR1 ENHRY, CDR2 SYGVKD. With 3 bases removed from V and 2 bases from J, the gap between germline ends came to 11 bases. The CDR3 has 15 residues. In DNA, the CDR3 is TGTGCCATCAGTGAATTGGGGGGTCCCTACAATGAGCAGTTCTTC. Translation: CAISELGGPYNEQFF.

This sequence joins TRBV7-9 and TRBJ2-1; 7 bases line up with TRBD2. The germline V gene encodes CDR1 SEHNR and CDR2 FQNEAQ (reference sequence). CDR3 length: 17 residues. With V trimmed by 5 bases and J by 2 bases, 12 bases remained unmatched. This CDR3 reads CASSEPGREPPYNEQFF. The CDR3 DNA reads TGTGCCAGCAGCGAACCAGGGCGGGAGCCTCCCTACAATGAGCAGTTCTTC.

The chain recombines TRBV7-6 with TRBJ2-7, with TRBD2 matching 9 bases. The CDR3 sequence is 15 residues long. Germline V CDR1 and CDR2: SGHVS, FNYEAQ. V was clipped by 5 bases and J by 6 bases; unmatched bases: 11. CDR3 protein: CASSPFGSGRSEQYF. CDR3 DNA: TGTGCCAGCAGCCCCTTTGGTAGCGGGAGATCCGAGCAGTACTTC.

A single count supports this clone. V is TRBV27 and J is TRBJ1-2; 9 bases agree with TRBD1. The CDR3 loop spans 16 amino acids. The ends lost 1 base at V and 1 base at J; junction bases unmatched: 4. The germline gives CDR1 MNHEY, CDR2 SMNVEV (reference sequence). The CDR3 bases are TGTGCCAGCAGTTTATTGGGGACAGGGTTTAACTATGGCTACACCTTC. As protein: CASSLLGTGFNYGYTF.

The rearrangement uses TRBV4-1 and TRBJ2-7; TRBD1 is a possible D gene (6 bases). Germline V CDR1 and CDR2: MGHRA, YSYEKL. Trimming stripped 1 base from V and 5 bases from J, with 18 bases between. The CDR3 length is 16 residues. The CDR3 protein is CASSQVYGQGKDEQYF. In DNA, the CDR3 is TGCGCCAGCAGCCAAGTATATGGGCAGGGGAAGGACGAGCAGTACTTC.

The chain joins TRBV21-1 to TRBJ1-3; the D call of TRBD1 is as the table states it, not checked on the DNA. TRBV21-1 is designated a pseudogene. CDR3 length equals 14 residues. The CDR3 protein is CASRIQGSGNTIYF. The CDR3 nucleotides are TGTGCCAGCAGGATACAGGGTTCTGGAAACACCATATATTTT.